Listed here are 22 T cell receptor beta chains from one sample, sequenced in a study of CD8 T cells in Susac syndrome. RNA was extracted with the RNeasy kit, and a quantity of 0.5 to 1 ug was reverse transcribed using random hexamers. Each CDR3 protein is one row after TCRdb ran MiXCR on the immunoSEQ multiplex PCR reads. In the table there are about 110,000 distinct CDR3 sequences, less than 95% of which are singletons. The sequencing input was CD8+ T cells from PBMCs. These receptors originate from a human donor with Susac syndrome.

This chain uses TRBV3-1 with TRBJ1-1; the match to TRBD1 covers 9 bases. This CDR3 has 15 residues. V shed 6 bases, J shed 4 bases, and the junction held 9 bases outside the gene matches. The V gene's germline CDR1 is LGHDT and CDR2 YNNKEL (reference sequence). The CDR3 bases are TGTGCCAGCAGTCCGGGACAGGGTGTTTTCACTGAAGCTTTCTTT. Translation: CASSPGQGVFTEAFF. Full variable domain (outside the CDR3, taken from reference TRBV3-1 and TRBJ1-1): DTAVSQTPKYLVTQMGNDKSIKCEQNLGHDTMYWYKQDSKKFLKIMFSYNNKELIINETVPNRFSPKSPDKAHLNLHINSLELGDSAVYFCASSPGQGVFTEAFFGQGTRLTVV.

The rearrangement links TRBV29-1 to TRBJ1-2; TRBD1 aligns across 7 bases. The CDR3 covers 15 residues. Germline CDR1 and CDR2: SQVTM and ANQGSEA. Trimming at V came to 1 base and at J to 4 bases, leaving 9 bases not matched to a gene. In DNA, the CDR3 is TGCAGCGTTGAAGGAAGACAGGGTTTCTTCTATGGCTACACCTTC. It yields the protein CSVEGRQGFFYGYTF.

This chain connects TRBV7-9 to TRBJ1-2; maybe TRBD1 (5 bases). The CDR3 runs to 15 residues. Germline CDR1 SEHNR, CDR2 FQNEAQ (reference sequence). V lost 5 bases, J lost 8 bases, and 21 bases lay in between. The CDR3 region is CASSPGTQGGSGYTF. In DNA form, the CDR3 reads TGTGCCAGCAGCCCCGGGACTCAGGGTGGAAGCGGCTACACCTTC. Complete variable domain (other parts from reference TRBV7-9 and TRBJ1-2): DTGVSQNPRHKITKRGQNVTFRCDPISEHNRLYWYRQTLGQGPEFLTYFQNEAQLEKSRLLSDRFSAERPKGSFSTLEIQRTEQGDSAMYLCASSPGTQGGSGYTFGSGTRLTVV.

The chain is built from TRBV20-1 and TRBJ1-5, with D maybe TRBD1 (5 bases). This CDR3 is 13 amino acids long. V dropped 5 bases and J dropped 0 bases, with 8 bases sitting between them. Per the germline V gene, CDR1 is DFQATT and CDR2 is SNEGSKA (reference sequence). CDR3: CSAWDYSNQPQHF. The CDR3 DNA sequence: TGCAGTGCTTGGGACTATAGCAATCAGCCCCAGCATTTT.

The chain links TRBV7-9 to TRBJ2-7, with D uncertain. The germline CDR1 and CDR2 sequences are SEHNR and FQNEAQ (reference sequence). V lost 0 bases and J 6 bases, leaving 6 bases between the germline ends. The CDR3 loop spans 12 amino acids. The CDR3 loop is CASSLASREQYF. CDR3 in DNA: TGTGCCAGCAGCTTAGCTAGCCGCGAGCAGTACTTC.

The chain links TRBV19 to TRBJ2-5, with 12 bases that match TRBD2. V shed 1 base and J 5 bases; nucleotides not matched to a gene: 2. This CDR3 has 15 residues. Per the germline V gene, CDR1 is LNHDA and CDR2 is SQIVND (reference sequence). DNA of the CDR3: TGTGCCAGTAGTATAGCGGGGACTAGCGGGGAGACCCAGTACTTC. Encoded protein: CASSIAGTSGETQYF.

The CDR3 coding sequence is TGTGCCAGTAGTCTCGGTGCAGTTACCGTCTATGGCTACACCTTC. Protein product: CASSLGAVTVYGYTF. The V and J genes are TRBV19 and TRBJ1-2; D is undetermined. Trimming pared 5 bases from V and 4 bases from J, leaving 17 bases between. Germline loops: CDR1 LNHDA, CDR2 SQIVND (reference sequence). The CDR3 covers 15 residues. Based on the CDR3 plus reference TRBV19 and TRBJ1-2, the full variable domain is DGGITQSPKYLFRKEGQNVTLSCEQNLNHDAMYWYRQDPGQGLRLIYYSQIVNDFQKGDIAEGYSVSREKKESFPLTVTSAQKNPTAFYLCASSLGAVTVYGYTFGSGTRLTVV.

CDR3 residues: CASSPRGGAPGTDTQYF. CDR3 coding DNA: TGTGCCAGCAGCCCGAGAGGGGGTGCGCCCGGCACAGATACGCAGTATTTT. The V call is TRBV9, the J call TRBJ2-3; possibly TRBD1 for D (6 bases). V gave up 4 bases and J gave up 1 base, with 19 bases separating them. The germline gives CDR1 SGDLS, CDR2 YYNGEE. The CDR3 has 17 amino acids.

J is TRBJ2-5 and V is TRBV7-9; 9 nucleotides align to TRBD1. The CDR3 has 14 residues. V gave up 5 bases and J gave up 5 bases; unmatched junction bases: 6. CDR1 and CDR2 (germline): SEHNR, FQNEAQ (reference sequence). The CDR3 DNA reads TGTGCCAGCAGCGAGGGGACAGGGTGGGAGACCCAGTACTTC. Translating gives CASSEGTGWETQYF.

In DNA form, the CDR3 reads TGTGCCACCAGCAGAGCGGGGGACAGGGGAGGCTATGGCTACACCTTC. Its protein product is CATSRAGDRGGYGYTF. This sequence joins TRBV15 and TRBJ1-2; TRBD1 matches at 10 bases. CDR3 length: 16 amino acids. From germline, CDR1 is LNHNV and CDR2 YYDKDF (reference sequence). The V and J ends lost 1 base and 4 bases, in that order; junction bases with no gene match: 6.

J is TRBJ1-6 and V is TRBV27, with unresolved D. The ends were cut back, 5 bases at V and 9 bases at J, with 11 bases in the middle. Germline V gene lookup returns CDR1 MNHEY and CDR2 SMNVEV (reference sequence). The CDR3 extends over 13 amino acids. The CDR3 protein is CASSPGRTSPLHF. The CDR3 bases are TGTGCCAGCAGTCCCGGACGGACTTCACCCCTCCACTTT.

This clonotype was seen only once. This rearrangement joins TRBV9 to TRBJ2-5, with D perhaps being TRBD1 or TRBD2 (5 bases each). Germline V gene lookup returns CDR1 SGDLS and CDR2 YYNGEE. This CDR3 has 15 amino acids. Trimming left V 4 bases short and J 5 bases short, with 18 bases between. The CDR3 DNA reads as TGTGCCAGCAGCAGCCACCGGGACCCTGAGGAGACCCAGTACTTC. Its protein product is CASSSHRDPEETQYF.

This chain connects TRBV4-3 to TRBJ2-7; D unclear. Trimming cost V 1 base and J 0 bases, with 7 bases left between them. CDR3 length: 14 amino acids. Germline V gene sequence: CDR1 LGHNA, CDR2 YSLEER. DNA for the CDR3: TGCGCCAGCAGCCAAGTGCTTAACTCCTACGAGCAGTACTTC. It yields the protein CASSQVLNSYEQYF.

The genes are TRBV20-1 and TRBJ2-1; 12 nucleotides match TRBD2. The CDR3 is 15 residues long. Trimming cost V 1 base and J 8 bases; bases outside gene matches: 6. The germline CDR1 and CDR2 sequences are DFQATT and SNEGSKA (reference sequence). CDR3: CSARVETSGGHEQFF. The DNA for the CDR3 is TGCAGTGCTAGAGTAGAGACTAGCGGGGGTCATGAGCAGTTCTTC.

This clonotype was seen only a few times. This chain links TRBV6-2 or TRBV6-3 with TRBJ1-1; D may be TRBD1 (6 bases). V lost 2 bases and J 5 bases, leaving 9 bases between the germline ends. From germline, CDR1 is MNHEY and CDR2 SVGEGT. This CDR3 is 13 amino acids long. The CDR3 DNA sequence: TGTGCCAGCAGTTACGGCAGGGGAACTGAAGCTTTCTTT. Protein sequence: CASSYGRGTEAFF.

V is TRBV12-3 or TRBV12-4 and J is TRBJ2-1; D call uncertain. This CDR3 spans 14 amino acids. V shed 5 bases and J shed 0 bases, with 8 bases lying between them. The CDR3, as DNA: TGTGCCAGCAGTGCCTCCGGCTCCTACAATGAGCAGTTCTTC. It codes for CASSASGSYNEQFF.

The chain employs TRBV4-3 and TRBJ2-1, with D perhaps TRBD2 (6 bases). Germline CDR1 and CDR2: LGHNA and YSLEER. Trimming took 1 base from V and 8 from J, leaving 9 bases between them. The CDR3 consists of 13 residues. CDR3 DNA sequence: TGCGCCAGCAGCCAAGTCGGGGAGGATGAGCAGTTCTTC. Its translation is CASSQVGEDEQFF.

The CDR3 region is CASYIERDEQFF. The CDR3 DNA reads as TGTGCCAGCTATATTGAGCGCGATGAGCAGTTCTTC. This chain links TRBV12-3 or TRBV12-4 with TRBJ2-1, with D uncertain. Trimming removed 8 bases at V and 8 bases at J, with 13 bases between. This CDR3 spans 12 amino acids.

The chain recombines TRBV24-1 with TRBJ2-1; D remains ambiguous. Germline CDR1 KGHDR, CDR2 SFDVKD. There are 12 residues in the CDR3. V lost 3 bases and J lost 13, with 12 bases in between. The CDR3 here is CATSDIGPTQFF. CDR3 coding DNA: TGTGCCACCAGTGATATCGGACCCACCCAGTTCTTC.

V usage is TRBV15 and J usage is TRBJ1-2, with 7 nucleotides matching TRBD1. After removal of 3 bases from V and 5 bases from J, the junction contained 9 bases not matched to a gene. CDR3 length: 15 amino acids. Germline values: CDR1 LNHNV, CDR2 YYDKDF (reference sequence). The CDR3 here is CATSSYRDSGYGYTF. Written as DNA, the CDR3 is TGTGCCACCAGCAGTTACCGGGACAGTGGATATGGCTACACCTTC.

The rearrangement joins TRBV7-9 to TRBJ1-4, with D possibly TRBD1 on 5 matching bases. V dropped 1 base and J dropped 13 bases, with 7 bases sitting between them. CDR1 is SEHNR and CDR2 is FQNEAQ in the germline V gene (reference sequence). The CDR3 covers 11 residues. The CDR3 region is CASSLVGALFF. DNA for the CDR3: TGTGCCAGCAGCTTAGTAGGGGCACTGTTTTTT.

V and J are TRBV29-1 and TRBJ1-1; TRBD1 is a possible D gene (6 bases). Trimming stripped 6 bases from V and 1 base from J, with 12 bases between. CDR1 SQVTM and CDR2 ANQGSEA come from the germline V gene. The length of the CDR3 is 13 residues. CDR3 protein: CSVEGHWNTEAFF. The CDR3, as DNA: TGCAGCGTGGAGGGACACTGGAACACTGAAGCTTTCTTT.